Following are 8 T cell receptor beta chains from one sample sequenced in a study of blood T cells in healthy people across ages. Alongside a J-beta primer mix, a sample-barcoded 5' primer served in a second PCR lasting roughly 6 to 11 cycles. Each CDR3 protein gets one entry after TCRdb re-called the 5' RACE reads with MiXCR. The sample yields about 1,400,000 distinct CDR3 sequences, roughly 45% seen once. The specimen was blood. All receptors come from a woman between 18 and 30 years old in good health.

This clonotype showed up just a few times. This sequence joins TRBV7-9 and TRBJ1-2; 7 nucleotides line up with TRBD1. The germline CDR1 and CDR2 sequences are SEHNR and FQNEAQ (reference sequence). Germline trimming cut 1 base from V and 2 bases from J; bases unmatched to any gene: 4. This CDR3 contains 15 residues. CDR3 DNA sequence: TGTGCCAGCAGCTTAGGGGACAGCAGGAACTATGGCTACACCTTC. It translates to CASSLGDSRNYGYTF.

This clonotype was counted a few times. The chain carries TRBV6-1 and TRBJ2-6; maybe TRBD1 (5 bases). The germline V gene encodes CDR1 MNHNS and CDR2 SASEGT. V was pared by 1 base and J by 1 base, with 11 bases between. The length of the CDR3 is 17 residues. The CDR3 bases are TGTGCCAGCAGTGAAGGGGGCTGGATGTCTGGGGCCAACGTCCTGACTTTC. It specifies CASSEGGWMSGANVLTF.

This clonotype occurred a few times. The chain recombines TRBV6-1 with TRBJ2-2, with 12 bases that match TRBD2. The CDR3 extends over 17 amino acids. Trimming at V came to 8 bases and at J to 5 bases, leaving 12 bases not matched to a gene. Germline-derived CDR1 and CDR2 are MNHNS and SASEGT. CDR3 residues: CASGAGRTSGITGELFF. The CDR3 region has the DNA TGTGCCAGCGGTGCGGGCCGGACTAGCGGGATAACCGGGGAGCTGTTTTTT.

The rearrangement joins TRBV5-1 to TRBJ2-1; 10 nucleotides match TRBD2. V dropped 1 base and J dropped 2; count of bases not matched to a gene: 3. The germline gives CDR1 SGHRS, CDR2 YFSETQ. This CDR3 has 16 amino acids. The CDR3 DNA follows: TGCGCCAGCAGCTTGTCTAGCGGGAGCGCCTACAATGAGCAGTTCTTC. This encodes CASSLSSGSAYNEQFF.

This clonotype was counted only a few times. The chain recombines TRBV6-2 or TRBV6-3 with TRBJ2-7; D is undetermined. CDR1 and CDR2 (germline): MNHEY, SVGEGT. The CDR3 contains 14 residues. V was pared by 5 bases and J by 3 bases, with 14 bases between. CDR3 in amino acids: CASSLYRLGYEQYF. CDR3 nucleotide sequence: TGTGCCAGCAGTCTCTACAGACTGGGCTACGAGCAGTACTTC.

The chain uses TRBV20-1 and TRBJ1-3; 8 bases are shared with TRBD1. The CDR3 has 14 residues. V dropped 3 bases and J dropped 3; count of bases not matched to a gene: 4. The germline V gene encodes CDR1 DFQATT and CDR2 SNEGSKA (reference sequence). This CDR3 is CSARVGTGGNTIYF. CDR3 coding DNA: TGCAGTGCTAGGGTCGGGACAGGTGGAAACACCATATATTTT.

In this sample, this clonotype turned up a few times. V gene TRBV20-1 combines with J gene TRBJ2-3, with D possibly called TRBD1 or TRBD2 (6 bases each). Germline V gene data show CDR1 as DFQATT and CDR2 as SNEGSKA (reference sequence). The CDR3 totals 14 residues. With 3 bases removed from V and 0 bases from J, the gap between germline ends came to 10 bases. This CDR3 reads CSARGGRSTDTQYF. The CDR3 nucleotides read TGCAGTGCTAGGGGGGGCAGGAGCACAGATACGCAGTATTTT.

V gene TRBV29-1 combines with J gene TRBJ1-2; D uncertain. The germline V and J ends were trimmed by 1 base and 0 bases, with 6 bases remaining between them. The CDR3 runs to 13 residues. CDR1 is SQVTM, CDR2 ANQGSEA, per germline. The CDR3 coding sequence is TGCAGCGTTGAAGGGGGTTCTAACTATGGCTACACCTTC. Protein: CSVEGGSNYGYTF. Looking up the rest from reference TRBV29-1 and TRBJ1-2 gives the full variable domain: SAVISQKPSRDICQRGTSLTIQCQVDSQVTMMFWYRQQPGQSLTLIATANQGSEATYESGFVIDKFPISRPNLTFSTLTVSNMSPEDSSIYLCSVEGGSNYGYTFGSGTRLTVV.